The present T cell receptor beta chain was sequenced within a study of CXCR3-negative and CXCR3-positive naive CD8 T cells. Naive CD8+ T lymphocytes were specified as CD45RO-CCR7+CD27+CD95-. The method, 5' RACE with UMI labels, was used to prepare the TRB cDNA libraries. Reanalyzing the 5' RACE reads, TCRdb keeps one entry per CDR3 protein, without DNA. The sample table sets out fewer than 80,000 distinct CDR3 sequences. This clonotype was sampled from a human donor in good health. Some clones in this sample may be carry-over from other donors' samples. Source material: naive CXCR3- CD8+ T cells from blood. As to subset: CD45RO-CCR7+CD27+CD95- naive CD8+ T cells lacking CXCR3 (TNR3-).

The CDR3 region is CASSKRVVGGTSSYEQYF. This chain connects TRBV21-1 to TRBJ2-7. TRBV21-1 is reported as a pseudogene. The CDR3 has 18 amino acids.